A single sample gave rise to the 29 T cell receptor beta chains below, sequenced in a study of OX40 agonist ivuxolimab in advanced cancers. Libraries were built with the immunoSEQ multiplex PCR assay. TCRdb took over this immuneACCESS table, retaining in-frame rearrangements with V and J assigned. Such tables are incomplete; in checked studies, under half of the missing clones stem from an unresolved V gene, and the remainder is unexplained. The sample table contains over 65,000 clones; only one count was recorded for under 90% of them. Clones ranked in the top ten supply roughly 0.53% of the sample. The source was CD4+ or CD8+ T cells sorted from blood, collected in a trial of the OX40 agonist ivuxolimab. These TCRs come from an adult with an advanced solid tumor such as melanoma, head and neck, liver or kidney cancer.

V and J are TRBV5-6 and TRBJ1-2, with 8 bases lining up with TRBD1. The germline CDR1 and CDR2 sequences are SGHDT and YYEEEE. Trimming at V came to 0 bases and at J to 4 bases, leaving 5 bases not matched to a gene. The CDR3 runs to 15 residues. The CDR3 reads CASSLGDRHLYGYTF. The DNA for the CDR3 is TGTGCCAGCAGCTTGGGGGACAGGCACCTCTATGGCTACACCTTC.

The genes are TRBV27 and TRBJ1-1, with 8 bases aligning to TRBD1. The length of the CDR3 is 16 residues. Trimming at V came to 5 bases and at J to 2 bases, leaving 10 bases not matched to a gene. Germline V gene data show CDR1 as MNHEY and CDR2 as SMNVEV (reference sequence). CDR3 nucleotide sequence: TGTGCCAGCAGTGCCCAGGGGGCTAGGATAAACACTGAAGCTTTCTTT. Encoded protein: CASSAQGARINTEAFF.

The chain joins TRBV27 to TRBJ1-4, with 7 bases that match TRBD1. The germline V gene encodes CDR1 MNHEY and CDR2 SMNVEV (reference sequence). J was trimmed by 5 bases and V by 5 bases; bases with no gene match: 8. The CDR3 runs to 15 residues. The CDR3 sequence: CASSLRQGWNEKLFF. As DNA, the CDR3 is TGTGCCAGCAGTCTGCGACAGGGCTGGAATGAAAAACTGTTTTTT.

DNA for the CDR3: TGTGCCAGACGGGACAGCTCCTCCTACGAGCAGTACTTC. This encodes CARRDSSSYEQYF. The chain recombines TRBV19 with TRBJ2-7; 7 nucleotides match TRBD1. V shed 9 bases and J 0 bases; nucleotides not matched to a gene: 5. Per germline, CDR1 LNHDA and CDR2 SQIVND (reference sequence). The CDR3 is made up of 13 amino acids.

This rearrangement joins TRBV28 to TRBJ1-1; no firm D call. This CDR3 contains 14 residues. Trimming shortened V by 8 bases and J by 2 bases, and 15 bases separated the two germline ends. Germline V gives CDR1 MDHEN, CDR2 SYDVKM. For the CDR3, the DNA is TGTGCCAGCGGCCGAGGGATTTACAACACTGAAGCTTTCTTT. Amino acids: CASGRGIYNTEAFF.

The rearrangement uses TRBV6-5 and TRBJ1-1, with D maybe TRBD1 (5 bases). Germline loops: CDR1 MNHEY, CDR2 SVGAGI. This CDR3 is built from 14 residues. V was clipped by 0 bases and J by 4 bases, with 9 bases between them. Written as DNA, the CDR3 is TGTGCCAGCAGTTACTCTTCTGGGGGCACTGAAGCTTTCTTT. Its protein product is CASSYSSGGTEAFF.

The chain uses TRBV6-5 and TRBJ1-2, with D unresolved. V lost 6 bases, J lost 5 bases, and 19 bases lay in between. Per germline, CDR1 MNHEY and CDR2 SVGAGI. This CDR3 spans 15 amino acids. The CDR3 nucleotides read TGTGCCAGCAGGGCGTGGAGTGGTAGGGAGTATGGCTACACCTTC. Its translation is CASRAWSGREYGYTF.

The CDR3 sequence is CASTPDFKNTEAFF. For the CDR3, the DNA is TGTGCCAGCACTCCGGATTTTAAGAACACTGAAGCTTTCTTT. The chain carries TRBV6-5 and TRBJ1-1; the D is unclear. The CDR3 runs to 14 residues. The V end was cut by 7 bases, the J end by 1 base, with 13 bases between. Germline V CDR1 and CDR2: MNHEY, SVGAGI.

The V gene is TRBV6-6, the J gene TRBJ2-7, with unresolved D. Trimming left V 0 bases short and J 4 bases short, with 7 bases between. The CDR3 runs 13 residues. Germline CDR1 and CDR2: MNHNY and SVGAGI (reference sequence). The CDR3 region is CASSYSWGYEQYF. As DNA, the CDR3 is TGTGCCAGCAGTTACTCATGGGGTTACGAGCAGTACTTC.

The rearrangement uses TRBV18 and TRBJ2-5; 8 positions match TRBD1. The J segment lost 2 bases and the V segment lost 2 bases, leaving 7 bases of the junction unmatched. Germline CDR1 and CDR2: KGHSH and LQKENI. This CDR3 spans 16 amino acids. CDR3 loop: CASSPDLDRAQETQYF. The CDR3 bases are TGTGCCAGCTCACCAGACCTGGACAGGGCTCAAGAGACCCAGTACTTC.

This chain joins TRBV19 and TRBJ2-7, with D perhaps given as TRBD1 or TRBD2 (6 bases each). The CDR3 has 15 residues. The germline V and J ends were trimmed by 6 bases and 4 bases, with 19 bases remaining between them. CDR1 LNHDA and CDR2 SQIVND come from the germline V gene (reference sequence). CDR3 sequence (DNA): TGTGCCAGTAGCCGTTCCTCGGGGGCTGTTTACGAGCAGTACTTC. Its protein product is CASSRSSGAVYEQYF.

This clone has a handful of counts. The chain joins TRBV29-1 to TRBJ1-5; D remains unclear. The V gene's germline CDR1 is SQVTM and CDR2 ANQGSEA. This CDR3 region has 13 residues. V lost 3 bases to trimming and J lost 0 bases, with 6 bases between them. CDR3 amino acids: CSVEGNSNQPQHF. The CDR3 DNA is TGCAGCGTTGAGGGAAATAGCAATCAGCCCCAGCATTTT.

This clone was recorded once. The chain recombines TRBV7-2 with TRBJ2-3; TRBD2 agrees at 7 bases. CDR3 length: 16 amino acids. Looked up from germline, CDR1 is SGHTA and CDR2 is FQGNSA. V gave up 4 bases and J gave up 5 bases; unmatched junction bases: 12. Written as DNA, the CDR3 is TGTGCCAGCAGCTCCACTCAGGCGAGCGGGAAAGATACGCAGTATTTT. It specifies CASSSTQASGKDTQYF.

Only a few counts were recorded for this clone. The J gene is TRBJ1-5, the V gene TRBV2; D not resolved. The CDR3 runs to 14 residues. V shed 2 bases and J shed 7 bases, with 12 bases lying between them. Germline V CDR1 and CDR2: SNHLY, FYNNEI. CDR3 nucleotides: TGTGCCAGCAGTGAAAAACGAGGGAACCAGCCCCAGCATTTT. Its translation: CASSEKRGNQPQHF.

This chain connects TRBV4-3 to TRBJ2-3; the D is unclear. Germline lookup yields CDR1 LGHNA and CDR2 YSLEER. Trimming removed 4 bases at V and 3 bases at J, with 11 bases between. The CDR3 loop spans 14 amino acids. This CDR3 is CASSLGPDTDTQYF. Written as DNA, the CDR3 is TGCGCCAGCAGCCTTGGGCCAGATACAGATACGCAGTATTTT.

J is TRBJ1-2 and V is TRBV7-9; D perhaps matches TRBD1 (5 bases). CDR3 length: 13 amino acids. Trimming removed 1 base from V and 4 bases from J, with 7 bases in between. Per germline, CDR1 SEHNR and CDR2 FQNEAQ (reference sequence). The CDR3 here is CASSLGTTYGYTF. The CDR3 DNA is TGTGCCAGCAGCTTAGGGACAACCTATGGCTACACCTTC.

This rearrangement joins TRBV7-9 to TRBJ1-4; no definite D call. V was shortened by 1 base and J by 5 bases, with 8 bases between the two germline ends. The CDR3 covers 14 residues. In germline, CDR1 is SEHNR, CDR2 FQNEAQ (reference sequence). CDR3 bases: TGTGCCAGCAGCTTAGGGCAGGCGAATGAAAAACTGTTTTTT. Its protein product is CASSLGQANEKLFF.

This chain uses TRBV10-3 with TRBJ1-2; 8 bases line up with TRBD1. V lost 6 bases and J lost 8; bases outside the gene matches: 8. Germline CDR1 is ENHRY and CDR2 is SYGVKD. This CDR3 has 13 residues. The CDR3 protein is CAISSQGVAGYTF. The CDR3 region has the DNA TGTGCCATCAGCTCACAGGGGGTGGCAGGCTACACCTTC.

This clone was observed once. This chain connects TRBV5-6 to TRBJ2-7; 7 bases match TRBD2. Trimming removed 2 bases from V and 5 bases from J; junction bases left unmatched: 7. This CDR3 comprises 14 residues. Germline V gene lookup returns CDR1 SGHDT and CDR2 YYEEEE. CDR3 sequence: CASSFGGGLHEQYF. CDR3 in DNA: TGTGCCAGCAGCTTTGGGGGGGGACTCCACGAGCAGTACTTC. Variable domain in full (rest from reference TRBV5-6 and TRBJ2-7): DAGVTQSPTHLIKTRGQQVTLRCSPKSGHDTVSWYQQALGQGPQFIFQYYEEEERQRGNFPDRFSGHQFPNYSSELNVNALLLGDSALYLCASSFGGGLHEQYFGPGTRLTVT.

The genes are TRBV29-1 and TRBJ1-4, with 9 bases fitting TRBD1. Looked up from germline, CDR1 is SQVTM and CDR2 is ANQGSEA. This CDR3 spans 17 amino acids. The V and J ends lost 7 bases and 0 bases, in that order; junction bases with no gene match: 12. The CDR3 DNA follows: TGCAGCGAGCCGGGACAGGGTATGTGTGCAACTAATGAAAAACTGTTTTTT. It encodes CSEPGQGMCATNEKLFF.

This chain joins TRBV12-5 and TRBJ2-7; possibly TRBD2 for D (5 bases). The CDR3 has 12 residues. V lost 7 bases to trimming and J lost 5 bases, with 12 bases between them. The germline V gene has CDR1 LGHNT and CDR2 FRNRAP. This CDR3 reads CASALTGNEQYF. The CDR3 region has the DNA TGTGCTAGTGCCCTGACCGGGAACGAGCAGTACTTC.

The sample holds one count of this clone. The V call is TRBV11-2, the J call TRBJ2-1; 13 bases agree with TRBD2. Germline CDR1 SGHAT, CDR2 FQNNGV. The CDR3 is 16 residues long. Trimming at V came to 4 bases and at J to 6 bases, leaving 6 bases not matched to a gene. In DNA form, the CDR3 reads TGTGCCAGCAGCTCGCAGACTAGCGGGGGGTTCAATGAGCAGTTCTTC. Protein: CASSSQTSGGFNEQFF.

V usage is TRBV21-1 and J usage is TRBJ1-2. TRBV21-1 corresponds to a pseudogene. The CDR3 length is 16 residues. In DNA form, the CDR3 reads TGTGCCAGCAGCAATTCAGGGGGGGGTCCGGGCTATGGCTACACCTTC. Amino acid sequence: CASSNSGGGPGYGYTF.

The sample holds one count of this clone. This rearrangement joins TRBV18 to TRBJ2-7, with D perhaps matching TRBD1 (5 bases). Germline assignment: CDR1 KGHSH and CDR2 LQKENI. V shed 3 bases and J shed 5 bases, with 14 bases lying between them. There are 14 residues in the CDR3. CDR3 DNA sequence: TGTGCCAGCTCACCGGCCAGGTTAGGGGACGAGCAGTACTTC. Its protein product is CASSPARLGDEQYF.

V is TRBV19 and J is TRBJ2-1, with 9 bases that match TRBD2. V was pared by 6 bases and J by 3 bases, with 6 bases of the junction left unmatched. Germline assignment: CDR1 LNHDA and CDR2 SQIVND (reference sequence). The CDR3 sequence is 15 residues long. In nucleotides, the CDR3 is TGTGCCAGTAGGCCGCTAGCGGGGTTCTACAATGAGCAGTTCTTC. Translated, it gives CASRPLAGFYNEQFF.

This chain links TRBV2 with TRBJ1-1; D is ambiguous. Trimming removed 5 bases at V and 5 bases at J, with 12 bases between. The germline CDR1 and CDR2 sequences are SNHLY and FYNNEI. This CDR3 spans 13 amino acids. The CDR3 loop is CASSYHGGTEAFF. In DNA form, the CDR3 reads TGTGCCAGCAGTTATCACGGCGGGACTGAAGCTTTCTTT. The full variable domain, with the rest looked up from reference TRBV2 and TRBJ1-1, is EPEVTQTPSHQVTQMGQEVILRCVPISNHLYFYWYRQILGQKVEFLVSFYNNEISEKSEIFDDQFSVERPDGSNFTLKIRSTKLEDSAMYFCASSYHGGTEAFFGQGTRLTVV.

The rearrangement links TRBV18 to TRBJ1-6; 10 bases line up with TRBD1. Germline trimming cut 3 bases from V and 10 bases from J; bases unmatched to any gene: 0. The germline CDR1 and CDR2 sequences are KGHSH and LQKENI. CDR3 size: 13 residues. The CDR3 DNA is TGTGCCAGCTCACCGGGACAGGGGTCACCCCTCCACTTT. Protein: CASSPGQGSPLHF. Full variable domain (outside the CDR3, taken from reference TRBV18 and TRBJ1-6): NAGVMQNPRHLVRRRGQEARLRCSPMKGHSHVYWYRQLPEEGLKFMVYLQKENIIDESGMPKERFSAEFPKEGPSILRIQQVVRGDSAAYFCASSPGQGSPLHFGNGTRLTVT.

J is TRBJ1-4 and V is TRBV9; D not certain. CDR1 SGDLS and CDR2 YYNGEE come from the germline V gene. Between the trimmed V and J ends, which lost 0 bases and 2 bases, there was a span of 11 bases. The length of the CDR3 is 16 residues. DNA for the CDR3: TGTGCCAGCAGCGTAGACGGCCACGGGACTAATGAAAAACTGTTTTTT. This gives the protein CASSVDGHGTNEKLFF.

In this sample, this clone is medium-sized (0.01 to 0.1%). Distinct nucleotide sequences in the sample also encode this CDR3. The chain recombines TRBV6-1 with TRBJ1-3, with TRBD1 matching over 8 bases. Germline CDR1 MNHNS, CDR2 SASEGT. There are 15 residues in the CDR3. V shed 8 bases, J shed 1 base, and the junction held 7 bases outside the gene matches. The CDR3 loop is CASSQGALSGNTIYF. CDR3 nucleotides: TGTGCCAGCTCCCAGGGGGCGCTTTCTGGAAACACCATATATTTT.